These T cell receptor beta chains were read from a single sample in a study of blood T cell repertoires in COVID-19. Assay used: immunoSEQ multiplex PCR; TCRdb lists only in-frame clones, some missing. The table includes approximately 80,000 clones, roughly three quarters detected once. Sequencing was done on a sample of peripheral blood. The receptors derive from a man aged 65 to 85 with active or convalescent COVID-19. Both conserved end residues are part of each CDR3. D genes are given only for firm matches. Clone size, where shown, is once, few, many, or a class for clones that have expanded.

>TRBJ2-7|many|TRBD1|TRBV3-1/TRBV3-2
CASSHGMRTGFVLGEQYF
TGTGCCAGCAGCCATGGGATGAGGACAGGGTTTGTGCTAGGCGAGCAGTACTTC
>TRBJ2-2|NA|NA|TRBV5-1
CASSLDSFNTGELFF
TGCGCCAGCAGCTTGGACAGTTTTAACACCGGGGAGCTGTTTTTT
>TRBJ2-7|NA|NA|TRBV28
CASSPQVRADYEQYF
TGTGCCAGCAGTCCCCAAGTGAGGGCCGACTACGAGCAGTACTTC
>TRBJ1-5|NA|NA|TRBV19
CAGGIRNQPQHF
TGTGCCGGGGGGATCCGCAATCAGCCCCAGCATTTT
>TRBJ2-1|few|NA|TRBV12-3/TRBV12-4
CASSLFRNEQFF
TGTGCCAGCAGTTTATTTCGGAATGAGCAGTTCTTC
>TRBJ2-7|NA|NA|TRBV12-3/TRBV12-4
CASSFSGGEQYF
TGTGCCAGCAGTTTTTCCGGCGGAGAGCAGTACTTC
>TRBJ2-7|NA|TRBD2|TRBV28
CASSSTSGGAYEQYF
TGTGCCAGCAGCAGTACGAGCGGGGGGGCCTACGAGCAGTACTTC
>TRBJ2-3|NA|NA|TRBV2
CASMATVSTDTQYF
TGTGCCAGCATGGCGACAGTTAGCACAGATACGCAGTATTTT
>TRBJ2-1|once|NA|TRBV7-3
CASSFGELDEQFF
TGTGCCAGCAGCTTCGGTGAACTTGATGAGCAGTTCTTC
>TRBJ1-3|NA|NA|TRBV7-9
CASNREGVMNTIYF
TGTGCCAGCAACAGGGAAGGAGTCATGAACACCATATATTTT
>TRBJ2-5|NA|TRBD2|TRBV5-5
CASSWGTSVYQETQYF
TGTGCCAGCAGCTGGGGGACTAGCGTCTACCAAGAGACCCAGTACTTC
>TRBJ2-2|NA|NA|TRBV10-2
CASGEAGTGELFF
TGCGCCAGCGGCGAGGCGGGAACCGGGGAGCTGTTTTTT
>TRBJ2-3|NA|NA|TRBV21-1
CASSKVDRHSRRTDTQYF
TGTGCCAGCAGCAAAGTTGATCGACACAGTAGACGCACAGATACGCAGTATTTT
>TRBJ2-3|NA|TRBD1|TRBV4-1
CASSQRTGNADTQYF
TGCGCCAGCAGCCAACGGACAGGGAATGCAGATACGCAGTATTTT
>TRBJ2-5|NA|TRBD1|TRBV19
CASSVLRGSVETQYF
TGTGCCAGTAGTGTCCTCAGGGGGTCGGTAGAGACCCAGTACTTC
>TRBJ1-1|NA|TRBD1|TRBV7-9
CASSLKGQKNTEAFF
TGTGCCAGCAGCTTAAAGGGACAGAAGAACACTGAAGCTTTCTTT
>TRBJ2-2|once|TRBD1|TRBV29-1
CSVSDRGTGELFF
TGCAGCGTTTCCGACAGGGGCACCGGGGAGCTGTTTTTT
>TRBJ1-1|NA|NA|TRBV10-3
CAISERGDSNTEAFF
TGTGCCATCAGTGAGAGGGGCGACAGCAACACTGAAGCTTTCTTT
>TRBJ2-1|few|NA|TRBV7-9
CASSSGLPQFF
TGTGCCAGCAGCTCCGGACTTCCCCAGTTCTTC
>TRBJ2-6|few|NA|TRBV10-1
CASRSAGGPEGFDWANVLTF
TGCGCCAGCAGGTCGGCAGGGGGGCCGGAGGGGTTCGACTGGGCCAACGTCCTGACTTTC
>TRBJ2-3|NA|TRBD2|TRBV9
CASSVALAGGTDTQYF
TGTGCCAGCAGCGTAGCGTTAGCGGGGGGGACAGATACGCAGTATTTT
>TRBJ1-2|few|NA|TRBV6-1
CASSESRAVAYGYTF
TGTGCCAGCAGTGAATCCAGGGCTGTTGCATATGGCTACACCTTC
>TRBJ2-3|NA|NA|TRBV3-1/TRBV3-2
CASSQAFRTDTQYF
TGTGCCAGCAGCCAAGCCTTCCGCACAGATACGCAGTATTTT
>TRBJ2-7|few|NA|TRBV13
CASSLTAGEQYF
TGTGCCAGCAGCTTAACCGCGGGGGAGCAGTACTTC
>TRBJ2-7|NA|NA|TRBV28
CASGLQEQYF
TGTGCCAGCGGTCTCCAGGAGCAGTACTTC
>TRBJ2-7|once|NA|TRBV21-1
CASLASSYEQYF
TGTGCCAGCCTGGCCAGCTCCTACGAGCAGTACTTC
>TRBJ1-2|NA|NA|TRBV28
CASSPEVNYGYTF
TGTGCCAGCAGCCCGGAGGTTAACTATGGCTACACCTTC
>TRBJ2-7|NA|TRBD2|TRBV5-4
CASSTGTREEQYF
TGTGCCAGCAGCACCGGGACTAGAGAAGAGCAGTACTTC
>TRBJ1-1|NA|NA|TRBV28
CASLPPGYGRPSGFF
TGTGCCAGCCTCCCCCCGGGGTATGGCAGGCCCTCAGGTTTCTTT
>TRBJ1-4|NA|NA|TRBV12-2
CASRLAEYNEKLFF
TGTGCAAGTCGCTTAGCAGAGTATAATGAAAAACTGTTTTTT
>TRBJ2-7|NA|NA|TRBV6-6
CASSYGQGGYEQYF
TGTGCCAGCAGTTACGGTCAGGGAGGCTACGAGCAGTACTTC
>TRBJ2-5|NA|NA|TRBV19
CASSIGPEETQYF
TGTGCCAGTAGTATAGGGCCGGAGGAGACCCAGTACTTC
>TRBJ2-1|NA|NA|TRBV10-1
CASSESLSYNEQFF
TGCGCCAGCAGTGAGTCTCTGTCTTACAATGAGCAGTTCTTC
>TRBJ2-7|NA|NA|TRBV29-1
CSVDASGGAEQYF
TGCAGCGTTGACGCCTCAGGAGGGGCCGAGCAGTACTTC
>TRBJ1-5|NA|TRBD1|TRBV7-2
CASSPQRQGRNQPQHF
TGTGCCAGCAGCCCCCAAAGACAGGGAAGGAATCAGCCCCAGCATTTT
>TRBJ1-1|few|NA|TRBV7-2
CASSLDSSGTNTEAFF
TGTGCCAGCAGCTTAGATTCTTCAGGAACGAACACTGAAGCTTTCTTT
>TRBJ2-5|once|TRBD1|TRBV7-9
CASSSDRGPRETQYF
TGTGCCAGCAGCTCGGACAGGGGGCCAAGAGAGACCCAGTACTTC